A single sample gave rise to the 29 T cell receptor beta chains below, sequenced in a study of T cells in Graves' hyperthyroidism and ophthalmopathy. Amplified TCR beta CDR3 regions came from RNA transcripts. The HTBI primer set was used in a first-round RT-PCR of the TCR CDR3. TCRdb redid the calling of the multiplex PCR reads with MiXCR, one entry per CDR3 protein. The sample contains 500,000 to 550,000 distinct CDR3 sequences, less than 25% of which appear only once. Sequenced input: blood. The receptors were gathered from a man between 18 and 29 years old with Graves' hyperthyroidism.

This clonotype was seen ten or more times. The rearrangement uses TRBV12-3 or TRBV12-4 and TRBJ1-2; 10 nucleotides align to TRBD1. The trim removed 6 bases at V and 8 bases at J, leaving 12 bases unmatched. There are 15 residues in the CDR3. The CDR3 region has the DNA TGTGCCAGCAGGGACAAGTCCGGGACAGGGGTAGGCTACACCTTC. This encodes CASRDKSGTGVGYTF.

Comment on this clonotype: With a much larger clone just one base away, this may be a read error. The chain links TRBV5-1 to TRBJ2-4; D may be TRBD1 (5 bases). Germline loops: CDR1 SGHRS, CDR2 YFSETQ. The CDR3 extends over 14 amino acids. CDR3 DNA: TGCGCCAGCAGCGCGCAGGGTGGCAAAAACATTAAGTACTTC. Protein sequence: CASSAQGGKNIKYF.

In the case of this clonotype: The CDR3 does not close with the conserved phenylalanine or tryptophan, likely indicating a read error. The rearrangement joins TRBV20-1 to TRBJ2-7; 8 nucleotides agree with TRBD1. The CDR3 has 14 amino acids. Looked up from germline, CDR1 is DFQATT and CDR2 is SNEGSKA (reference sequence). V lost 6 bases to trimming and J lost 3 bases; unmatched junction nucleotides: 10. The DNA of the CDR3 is TGCAGTGCCGGAGCTCCGGGACAGGACTACGAGCAGTACTAC. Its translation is CSAGAPGQDYEQYY.

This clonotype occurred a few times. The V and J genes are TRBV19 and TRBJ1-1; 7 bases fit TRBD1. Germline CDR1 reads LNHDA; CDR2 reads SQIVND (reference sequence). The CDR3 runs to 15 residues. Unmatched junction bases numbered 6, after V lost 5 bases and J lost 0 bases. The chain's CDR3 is CASSLQGTLNTEAFF. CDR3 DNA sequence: TGTGCCAGTAGTCTACAGGGGACATTGAACACTGAAGCTTTCTTT.

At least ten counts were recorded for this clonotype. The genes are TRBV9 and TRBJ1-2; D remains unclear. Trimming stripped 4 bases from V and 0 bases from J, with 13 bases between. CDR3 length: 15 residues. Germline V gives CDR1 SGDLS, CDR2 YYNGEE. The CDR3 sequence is CASSLGRLTNYGYTF. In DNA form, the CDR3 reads TGTGCCAGCAGCCTTGGACGTCTTACTAACTATGGCTACACCTTC.

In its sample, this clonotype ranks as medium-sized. The CDR3 DNA sequence: TGTGCCAGCAGTTACCGGGACTCCTCCTACGAGCAGTACTTC. Translated: CASSYRDSSYEQYF. V usage is TRBV6-2 or TRBV6-3 and J usage is TRBJ2-7; tentatively, D is TRBD2 (6 bases). The CDR3 extends over 14 amino acids. V lost 2 bases and J 0 bases, leaving 8 bases between the germline ends. Germline V gives CDR1 MNHEY, CDR2 SVGEGT.

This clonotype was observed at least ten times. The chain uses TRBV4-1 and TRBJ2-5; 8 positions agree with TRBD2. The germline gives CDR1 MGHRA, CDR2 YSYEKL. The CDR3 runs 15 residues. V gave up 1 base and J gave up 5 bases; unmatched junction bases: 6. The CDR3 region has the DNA TGCGCCAGCAGCCAAGGGACTAGCTTCTTGGAGACCCAGTACTTC. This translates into CASSQGTSFLETQYF.

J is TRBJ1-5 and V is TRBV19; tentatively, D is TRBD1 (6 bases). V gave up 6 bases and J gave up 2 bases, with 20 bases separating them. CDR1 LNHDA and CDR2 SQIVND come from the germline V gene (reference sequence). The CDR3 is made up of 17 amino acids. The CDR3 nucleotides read TGTGCCAGTAGGCAGTATGAGGGGGGCCTCGGCAATCAGCCCCAGCATTTT. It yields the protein CASRQYEGGLGNQPQHF. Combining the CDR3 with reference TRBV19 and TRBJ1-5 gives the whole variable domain DGGITQSPKYLFRKEGQNVTLSCEQNLNHDAMYWYRQDPGQGLRLIYYSQIVNDFQKGDIAEGYSVSREKKESFPLTVTSAQKNPTAFYLCASRQYEGGLGNQPQHFGDGTRLSIL.

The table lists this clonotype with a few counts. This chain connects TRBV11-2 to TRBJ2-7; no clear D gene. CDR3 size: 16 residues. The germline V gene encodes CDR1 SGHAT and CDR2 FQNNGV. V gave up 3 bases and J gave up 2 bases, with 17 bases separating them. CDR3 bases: TGTGCCAGCAGCTTGTGGCGGACCCCTGAGGCCTACGAGCAGTACTTC. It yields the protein CASSLWRTPEAYEQYF.

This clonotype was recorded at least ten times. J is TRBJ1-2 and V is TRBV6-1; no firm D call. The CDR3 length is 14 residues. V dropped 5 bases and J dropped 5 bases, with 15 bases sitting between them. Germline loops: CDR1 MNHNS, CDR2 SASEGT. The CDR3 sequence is CASSRIGEGYGYTF. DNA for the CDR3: TGTGCCAGCAGTAGGATCGGGGAAGGGTATGGCTACACCTTC.

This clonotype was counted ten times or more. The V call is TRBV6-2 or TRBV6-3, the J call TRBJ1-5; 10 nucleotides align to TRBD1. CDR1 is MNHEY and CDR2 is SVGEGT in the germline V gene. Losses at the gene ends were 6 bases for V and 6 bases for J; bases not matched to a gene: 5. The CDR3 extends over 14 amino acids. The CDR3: CASSRTGGRQPQHF. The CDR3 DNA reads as TGTGCCAGCAGCCGGACAGGGGGACGTCAGCCCCAGCATTTT.

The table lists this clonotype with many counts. For the CDR3, the DNA is TGTGCCAGCACCTCCGATTGGACAGGGGGATATGGCTACACCTTC. Translation gives CASTSDWTGGYGYTF. The chain combines TRBV2 with TRBJ1-2, with TRBD1 matching 10 bases. There are 15 residues in the CDR3. V lost 7 bases, J lost 5 bases, and 10 bases stayed unmatched. Germline V CDR1 and CDR2: SNHLY, FYNNEI.

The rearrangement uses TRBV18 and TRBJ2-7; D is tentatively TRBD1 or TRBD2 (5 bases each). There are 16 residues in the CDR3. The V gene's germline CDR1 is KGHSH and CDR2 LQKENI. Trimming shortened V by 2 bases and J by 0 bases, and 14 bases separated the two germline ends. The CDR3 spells CASSPGAGTRSYEQYF. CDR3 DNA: TGTGCCAGCTCACCAGGGGCAGGGACCCGCTCCTACGAGCAGTACTTC.

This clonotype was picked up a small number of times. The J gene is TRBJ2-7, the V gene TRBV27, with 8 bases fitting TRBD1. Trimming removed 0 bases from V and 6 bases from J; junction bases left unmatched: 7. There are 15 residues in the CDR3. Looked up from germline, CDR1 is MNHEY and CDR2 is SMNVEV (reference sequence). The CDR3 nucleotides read TGTGCCAGCAGTTTATCCCGGACAGGGTGGAGCGAGCAGTACTTC. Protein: CASSLSRTGWSEQYF.

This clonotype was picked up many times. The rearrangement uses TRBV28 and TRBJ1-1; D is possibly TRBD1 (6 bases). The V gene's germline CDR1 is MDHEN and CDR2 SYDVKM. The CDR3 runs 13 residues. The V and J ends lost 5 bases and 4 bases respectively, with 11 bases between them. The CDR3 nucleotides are TGTGCCAGCAGTCTGCTAGGGGGCACTGAAGCTTTCTTT. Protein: CASSLLGGTEAFF.

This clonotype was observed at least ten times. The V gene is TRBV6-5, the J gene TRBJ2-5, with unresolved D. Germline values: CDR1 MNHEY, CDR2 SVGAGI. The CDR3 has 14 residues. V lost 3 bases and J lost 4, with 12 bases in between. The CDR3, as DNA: TGTGCCAGCAGTTATGGGGTTAGGGCAGAGACCCAGTACTTC. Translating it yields CASSYGVRAETQYF.

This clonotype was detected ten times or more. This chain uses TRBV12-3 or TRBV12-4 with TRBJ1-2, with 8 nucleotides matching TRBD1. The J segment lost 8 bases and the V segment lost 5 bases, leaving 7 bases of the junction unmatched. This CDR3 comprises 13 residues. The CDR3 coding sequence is TGTGCCAGCAGTATCCAGGGGGCGCGGGGCTACACCTTC. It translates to CASSIQGARGYTF.

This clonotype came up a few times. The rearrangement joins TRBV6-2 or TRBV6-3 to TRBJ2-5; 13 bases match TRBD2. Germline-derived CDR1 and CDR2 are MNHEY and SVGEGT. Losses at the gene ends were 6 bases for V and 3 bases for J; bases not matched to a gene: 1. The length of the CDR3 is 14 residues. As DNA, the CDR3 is TGTGCCAGCAGGGGACTAGCGGGGAAAGAGACCCAGTACTTC. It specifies CASRGLAGKETQYF.

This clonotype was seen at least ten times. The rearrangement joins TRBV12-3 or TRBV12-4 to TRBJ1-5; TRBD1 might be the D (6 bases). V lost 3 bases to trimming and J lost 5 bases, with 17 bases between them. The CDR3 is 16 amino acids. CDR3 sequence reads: CASSLELGGLDQPQHF. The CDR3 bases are TGTGCCAGCAGTTTGGAGTTGGGGGGGCTGGATCAGCCCCAGCATTTT.

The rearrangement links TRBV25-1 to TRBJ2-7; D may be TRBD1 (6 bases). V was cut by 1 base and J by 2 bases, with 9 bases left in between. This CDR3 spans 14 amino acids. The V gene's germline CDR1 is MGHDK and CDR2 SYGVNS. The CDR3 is CASSESRDTYEQYF. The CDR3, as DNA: TGTGCCAGCAGTGAATCCCGGGACACCTACGAGCAGTACTTC.

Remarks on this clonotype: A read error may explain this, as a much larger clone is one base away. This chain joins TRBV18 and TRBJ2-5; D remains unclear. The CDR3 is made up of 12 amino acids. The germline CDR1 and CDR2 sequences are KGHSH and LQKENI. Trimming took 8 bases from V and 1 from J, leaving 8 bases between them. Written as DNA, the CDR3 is TGTGCCAGCCCGAACGTCCAAGAGACCCAGTACTTC. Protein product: CASPNVQETQYF.

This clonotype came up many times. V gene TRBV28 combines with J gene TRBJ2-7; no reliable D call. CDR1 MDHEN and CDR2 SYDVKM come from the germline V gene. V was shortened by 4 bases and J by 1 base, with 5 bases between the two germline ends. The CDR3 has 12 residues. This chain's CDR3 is CASSSRSYEQYF. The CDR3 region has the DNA TGTGCCAGCAGTTCGCGGTCCTACGAGCAGTACTTC.

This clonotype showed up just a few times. This CDR3 is CASRATRGRAPNYGYTF. The CDR3 bases are TGTGCCAGCAGAGCGACTCGCGGCAGGGCCCCTAACTATGGCTACACCTTC. The V call is TRBV28, the J call TRBJ1-2; possibly TRBD1 for D (5 bases). V lost 6 bases and J 0 bases, leaving 20 bases between the germline ends. The CDR3 consists of 17 residues. Germline V gene lookup returns CDR1 MDHEN and CDR2 SYDVKM.

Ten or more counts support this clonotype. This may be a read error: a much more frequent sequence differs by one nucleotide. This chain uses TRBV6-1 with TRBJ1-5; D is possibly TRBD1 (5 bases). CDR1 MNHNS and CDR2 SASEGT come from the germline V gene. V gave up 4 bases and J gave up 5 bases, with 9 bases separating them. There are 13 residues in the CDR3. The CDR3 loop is CASSVRDHQPQHF. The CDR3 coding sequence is TGTGCCAGCAGTGTCAGGGACCATCAGCCCCAGCATTTT.

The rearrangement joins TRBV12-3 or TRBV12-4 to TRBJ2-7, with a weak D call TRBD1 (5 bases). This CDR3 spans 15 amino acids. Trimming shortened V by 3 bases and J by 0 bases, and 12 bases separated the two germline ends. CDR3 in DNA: TGTGCCAGCAGTTTTAGGGCAGGGAACTCCTACGAGCAGTACTTC. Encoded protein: CASSFRAGNSYEQYF.

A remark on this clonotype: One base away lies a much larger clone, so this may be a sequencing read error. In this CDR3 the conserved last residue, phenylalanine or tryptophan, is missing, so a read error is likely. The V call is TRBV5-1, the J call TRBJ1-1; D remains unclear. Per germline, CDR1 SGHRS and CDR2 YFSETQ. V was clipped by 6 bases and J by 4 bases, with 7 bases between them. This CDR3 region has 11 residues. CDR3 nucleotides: TGCGCCAGCATCGAAGGCACTGAAGCTTTCCTT. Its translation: CASIEGTEAFL.

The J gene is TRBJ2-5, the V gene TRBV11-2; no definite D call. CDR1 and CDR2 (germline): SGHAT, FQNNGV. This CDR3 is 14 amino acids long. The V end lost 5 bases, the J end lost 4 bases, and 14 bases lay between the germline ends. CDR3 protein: CASSTLPGRETQYF. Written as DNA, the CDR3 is TGTGCCAGCAGCACCCTCCCAGGCAGAGAGACCCAGTACTTC.

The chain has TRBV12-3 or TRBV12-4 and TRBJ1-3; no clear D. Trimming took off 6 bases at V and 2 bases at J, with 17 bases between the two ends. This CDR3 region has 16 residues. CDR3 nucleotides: TGTGCCAGCAGATACCAAGCACCCGCTGCTGGAAACACCATATATTTT. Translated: CASRYQAPAAGNTIYF.

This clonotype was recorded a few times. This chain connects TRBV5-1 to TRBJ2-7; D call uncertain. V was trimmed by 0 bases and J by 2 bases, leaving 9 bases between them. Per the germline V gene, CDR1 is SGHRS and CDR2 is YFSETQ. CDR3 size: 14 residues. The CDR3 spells CASSLGYSTYEQYF. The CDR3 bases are TGCGCCAGCAGCTTGGGATACTCCACCTACGAGCAGTACTTC.